This T cell receptor beta chain stems from a study of cytomegalovirus exposure and HLA in healthy donors. The CDR3 runs 14 residues. V lost 3 bases and J 7 bases, leaving 16 bases between the germline ends. Germline CDR1 reads SGHRS; CDR2 reads YFSETQ. 60 Vbeta and 13 Jbeta primers were used in PCR. Some clones are missing from TCRdb's copy, which holds only in-frame ones; the method was immunoSEQ multiplex PCR. The sample yields about 110,000 clones, under 90% seen once. Sequenced input: PBMCs. V gene TRBV5-1 combines with J gene TRBJ1-2; a possible D gene is TRBD1 (6 bases). The sequence came from a woman aged 30 to 39 in good health and CMV-seronegative. Here the CDR3 DNA reads TGCGCCAGCAGCTCGACAGGACAAGGGACTGGCTACACCTTC. As protein: CASSSTGQGTGYTF.